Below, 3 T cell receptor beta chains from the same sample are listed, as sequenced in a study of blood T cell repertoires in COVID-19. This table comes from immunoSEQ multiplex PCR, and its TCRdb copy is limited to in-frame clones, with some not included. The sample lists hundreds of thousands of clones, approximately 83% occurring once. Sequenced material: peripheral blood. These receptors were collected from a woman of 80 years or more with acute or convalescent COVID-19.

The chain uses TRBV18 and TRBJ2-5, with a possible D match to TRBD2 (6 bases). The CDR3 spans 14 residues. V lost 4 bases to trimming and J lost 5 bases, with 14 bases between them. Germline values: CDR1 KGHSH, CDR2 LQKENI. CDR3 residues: CASSLDRGLETQYF. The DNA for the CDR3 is TGTGCCAGCTCACTAGATCGGGGGTTGGAGACCCAGTACTTC.

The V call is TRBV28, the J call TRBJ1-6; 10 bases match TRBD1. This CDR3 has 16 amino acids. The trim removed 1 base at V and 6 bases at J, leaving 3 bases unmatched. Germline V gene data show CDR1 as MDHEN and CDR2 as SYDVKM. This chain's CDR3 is CASSLSDRGGNSPLHF. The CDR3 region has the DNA TGTGCCAGCAGTTTATCGGACAGGGGGGGTAATTCACCCCTCCACTTT.

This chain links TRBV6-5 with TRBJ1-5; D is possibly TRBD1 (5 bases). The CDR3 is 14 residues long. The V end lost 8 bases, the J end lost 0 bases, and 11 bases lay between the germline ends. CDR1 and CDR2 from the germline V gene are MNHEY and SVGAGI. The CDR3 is CASEGAASNQPQHF. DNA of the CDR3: TGTGCCAGCGAAGGGGCGGCTAGCAATCAGCCCCAGCATTTT.